These 22 T cell receptor beta chains came from one sample sequenced in a study of CD8+ T cells in alopecia areata. Specified treatment: oral pan-JAK inhibitor, 5-10 mg twice daily. The sequencing template was cDNA reverse transcribed from extracted RNA. Repertoires were generated with immunoSEQ multiplex PCR, while TCRdb's copy carries only in-frame clones and drops some. The table has roughly 140,000 clones, roughly four fifths seen once. The input for sequencing was CD8+ T cells sorted from blood, taken at week 4, from a patient treated with tofacitinib. Receptors were obtained from a human donor with alopecia areata.

V gene TRBV30 combines with J gene TRBJ2-5, with D possibly called TRBD1 or TRBD2 (5 bases each). The V end was cut by 5 bases, the J end by 5 bases, with 15 bases between. Germline V gene data show CDR1 as GTSNPN and CDR2 as SVGIG (reference sequence). This CDR3 is 13 amino acids long. The CDR3 bases are TGTGCCTGGGATGAGGGGTTCCGGGAGACCCAGTACTTC. Its translation: CAWDEGFRETQYF.

The chain links TRBV5-6 to TRBJ2-5; D is perhaps TRBD2 (5 bases). Germline V lookup: CDR1 SGHDT, CDR2 YYEEEE. This CDR3 is 11 amino acids long. The V end was cut by 7 bases, the J end by 10 bases, with 14 bases between. Here the CDR3 reads CASGLLGIQYF. CDR3 sequence (DNA): TGTGCCAGCGGACTCCTGGGGATCCAGTACTTC. Supplemented by reference TRBV5-6 and TRBJ2-5, the full variable domain reads DAGVTQSPTHLIKTRGQQVTLRCSPKSGHDTVSWYQQALGQGPQFIFQYYEEEERQRGNFPDRFSGHQFPNYSSELNVNALLLGDSALYLCASGLLGIQYFGPGTRLLVL.

This clone was counted once. The chain joins TRBV7-9 to TRBJ1-1, with D tentatively TRBD1 (6 bases). Germline loops: CDR1 SEHNR, CDR2 FQNEAQ (reference sequence). The CDR3 is 15 residues long. V dropped 5 bases and J dropped 1 base, with 14 bases sitting between them. The CDR3 here is CASSKDSRPNTEAFF. The CDR3 DNA is TGTGCCAGCAGCAAGGACAGCCGGCCGAACACTGAAGCTTTCTTT.

This clone was counted only a few times. The V call is TRBV6-6, the J call TRBJ2-7; D call uncertain. Germline lookup yields CDR1 MNHNY and CDR2 SVGAGI (reference sequence). The CDR3 runs 12 residues. Trimming removed 2 bases from V and 2 bases from J, with 4 bases in between. The CDR3, as DNA: TGTGCCAGCAGTTACGGCCCCTACGAGCAGTACTTC. Translating gives CASSYGPYEQYF.

The V gene is TRBV2, the J gene TRBJ2-1; a weak D match, TRBD2 (5 bases). Germline-derived CDR1 and CDR2 are SNHLY and FYNNEI. V was cut by 5 bases and J by 9 bases, with 14 bases left in between. The CDR3 has 13 amino acids. The CDR3 nucleotides are TGTGCCAGCAGTCTATCCACTAGGGTTGAGCAGTTCTTC. Protein sequence: CASSLSTRVEQFF.

The chain joins TRBV2 to TRBJ2-1; TRBD2 matches at 7 bases. The CDR3 totals 15 residues. The J segment lost 4 bases and the V segment lost 2 bases, leaving 5 bases of the junction unmatched. Germline V CDR1 and CDR2: SNHLY, FYNNEI. This chain's CDR3 is CASSESGASYNEQFF. As DNA, the CDR3 is TGTGCCAGCAGTGAAAGCGGGGCCTCATACAATGAGCAGTTCTTC.

CDR3 loop: CSVVTLGGYTF. Here the CDR3 DNA reads TGCAGCGTTGTAACATTGGGAGGCTACACCTTC. This chain joins TRBV29-1 and TRBJ1-2, with unresolved D. Trimming left V 4 bases short and J 8 bases short, with 11 bases between. CDR1 SQVTM and CDR2 ANQGSEA come from the germline V gene. This CDR3 is 11 amino acids long.

The gene calls are TRBV29-1 and TRBJ2-1, with a tentative D call TRBD2 (5 bases). CDR3 length: 15 residues. The germline V gene has CDR1 SQVTM and CDR2 ANQGSEA. Trimming stripped 0 bases from V and 0 bases from J, with 9 bases between. The CDR3 DNA reads TGCAGCGTTGAAGATAGAGGGTACTCCTACAATGAGCAGTTCTTC. Encoded protein: CSVEDRGYSYNEQFF.

This clone was counted a few times. The rearrangement joins TRBV10-1 to TRBJ2-5; D remains unclear. V dropped 3 bases and J dropped 4 bases, with 12 bases sitting between them. Germline V gives CDR1 WNHNN, CDR2 SYGVQD (reference sequence). This CDR3 has 14 amino acids. As DNA, the CDR3 is TGCGCCAGCAGTGATGATGTCCGAGGAGAGACCCAGTACTTC. As protein: CASSDDVRGETQYF.

J is TRBJ2-7 and V is TRBV27, with 7 nucleotides matching TRBD1. J gave up 0 bases and V 4 bases, and 12 bases lay outside the gene matches. The germline CDR1 and CDR2 sequences are MNHEY and SMNVEV (reference sequence). The CDR3 has 17 residues. This CDR3 reads CASSSRQGYQDSYEQYF. CDR3 sequence (DNA): TGTGCCAGCAGTTCCCGACAGGGTTACCAAGACTCCTACGAGCAGTACTTC.

The rearrangement links TRBV6-1 to TRBJ2-7; 9 bases match TRBD2. The length of the CDR3 is 17 residues. V lost 0 bases and J lost 3; bases outside the gene matches: 9. The germline gives CDR1 MNHNS, CDR2 SASEGT. Here the CDR3 DNA reads TGTGCCAGCAGTGAAGCAGACCCAGCGGGGGGAAACTACGAGCAGTACTTC. It encodes CASSEADPAGGNYEQYF.

This clone has only one observation. The rearrangement joins TRBV6-5 to TRBJ1-2; no definite D call. V shed 4 bases and J shed 3 bases, with 18 bases lying between them. The CDR3 covers 16 residues. Germline V gives CDR1 MNHEY, CDR2 SVGAGI. Here the CDR3 DNA reads TGTGCCAGCAGTTCCTCGACCCAAACGGGGTACTATGGCTACACCTTC. Amino acid sequence: CASSSSTQTGYYGYTF.

The rearrangement uses TRBV4-1 and TRBJ1-1, with D tentatively TRBD1 (5 bases). Trimming stripped 1 base from V and 4 bases from J, with 13 bases between. The CDR3 covers 15 residues. The germline V gene encodes CDR1 MGHRA and CDR2 YSYEKL. Here the CDR3 reads CASSQVEGRGTEAFF. The CDR3 coding sequence is TGCGCCAGCAGCCAAGTTGAAGGGAGGGGCACTGAAGCTTTCTTT.

The gene calls are TRBV7-2 and TRBJ2-3; weak D call: TRBD2 (5 bases). The V end was cut by 5 bases, the J end by 6 bases, with 15 bases between. The CDR3 runs 14 residues. Germline CDR1 SGHTA, CDR2 FQGNSA. CDR3 in amino acids: CASSTSEGFDTQYF. CDR3 bases: TGTGCCAGCAGCACAAGCGAGGGCTTTGATACGCAGTATTTT.

The chain uses TRBV4-1 and TRBJ2-5, with 10 positions matching TRBD2. The germline CDR1 and CDR2 sequences are MGHRA and YSYEKL. With 5 bases clipped from V and 3 bases from J, the junction kept 9 bases outside the gene matches. There are 16 residues in the CDR3. The CDR3 loop reads CASSKGLAVREETQYF. The CDR3 bases are TGCGCCAGCAGCAAAGGACTAGCGGTGAGAGAAGAGACCCAGTACTTC.

This clone has more than one count but fewer than ten. This chain joins TRBV15 and TRBJ2-7, with 7 bases fitting TRBD2. Germline V gene lookup returns CDR1 LNHNV and CDR2 YYDKDF (reference sequence). Germline trimming cut 1 base from V and 1 base from J; bases unmatched to any gene: 7. This CDR3 region has 16 residues. CDR3 residues: CATSRVGQGGSYEQYF. The CDR3 DNA is TGTGCCACCAGCAGAGTTGGCCAGGGAGGGTCCTACGAGCAGTACTTC. The variable domain in full, with the rest retrieved from reference TRBV15 and TRBJ2-7, is DAMVIQNPRYQVTQFGKPVTLSCSQTLNHNVMYWYQQKSSQAPKLLFHYYDKDFNNEADTPDNFQSRRPNTSFCFLDIRSPGLGDTAMYLCATSRVGQGGSYEQYFGPGTRLTVT.

The chain recombines TRBV28 with TRBJ2-7, with D possibly called TRBD1 or TRBD2 (5 bases each). Germline CDR1 is MDHEN and CDR2 is SYDVKM. The CDR3 covers 14 residues. Deletions cut 1 base from V and 3 bases from J, with 10 bases between. This chain's CDR3 is CASSLYGDDYEQYF. The DNA for the CDR3 is TGTGCCAGCAGTTTATATGGGGACGACTACGAGCAGTACTTC.

CDR3 nucleotide sequence: TGTGCCAGCAGCCTGATAGCGGGGGACAACAATGAGCAGTTCTTC. Translated: CASSLIAGDNNEQFF. The chain employs TRBV5-4 and TRBJ2-1, with 9 bases matching TRBD2. V shed 4 bases and J 5 bases; nucleotides not matched to a gene: 7. CDR1 and CDR2 (germline): SGHNT, YYREEE (reference sequence). The CDR3 is 15 residues long.

A single count supports this clone. The rearrangement uses TRBV5-6 and TRBJ2-5; D may be TRBD2 (5 bases). Germline V gives CDR1 SGHDT, CDR2 YYEEEE. This CDR3 has 13 residues. V was pared by 4 bases and J by 5 bases, with 12 bases between. The CDR3 spells CASSPTGGETQYF. The CDR3 bases are TGTGCCAGCAGCCCTACGGGCGGGGAGACCCAGTACTTC. The complete variable domain, with remaining parts taken from reference TRBV5-6 and TRBJ2-5, reads DAGVTQSPTHLIKTRGQQVTLRCSPKSGHDTVSWYQQALGQGPQFIFQYYEEEERQRGNFPDRFSGHQFPNYSSELNVNALLLGDSALYLCASSPTGGETQYFGPGTRLLVL.

The chain combines TRBV23-1 with TRBJ2-3; D is undetermined. TRBV23-1 is identified as an open reading frame with a role that is uncertain. V was trimmed by 0 bases and J by 1 base, leaving 14 bases between them. This CDR3 has 17 amino acids. The chain's CDR3 is CASSQSESHPGTDTQYF. The CDR3, as DNA: TGCGCCAGCAGTCAATCGGAGTCACACCCGGGCACAGATACGCAGTATTTT.

The V and J genes are TRBV6-1 and TRBJ2-3, with D possibly TRBD2 on 6 matching bases. The CDR3 loop spans 16 amino acids. Germline CDR1 reads MNHNS; CDR2 reads SASEGT. With 2 bases removed from V and 0 bases from J, the gap between germline ends came to 12 bases. CDR3 loop: CASSELVGTSTDTQYF. In DNA, the CDR3 is TGTGCCAGCAGTGAATTGGTAGGGACTAGCACAGATACGCAGTATTTT.

This rearrangement joins TRBV7-2 to TRBJ2-1; D is tentatively TRBD1 or TRBD2 (8 bases each). The CDR3 loop spans 17 amino acids. Trimming took 2 bases from V and 0 from J, leaving 14 bases between them. Looked up from germline, CDR1 is SGHTA and CDR2 is FQGNSA. The CDR3 sequence is CASSLLSGTGSYNEQFF. CDR3 sequence (DNA): TGTGCCAGCAGCTTACTTAGCGGGACAGGCTCCTACAATGAGCAGTTCTTC.